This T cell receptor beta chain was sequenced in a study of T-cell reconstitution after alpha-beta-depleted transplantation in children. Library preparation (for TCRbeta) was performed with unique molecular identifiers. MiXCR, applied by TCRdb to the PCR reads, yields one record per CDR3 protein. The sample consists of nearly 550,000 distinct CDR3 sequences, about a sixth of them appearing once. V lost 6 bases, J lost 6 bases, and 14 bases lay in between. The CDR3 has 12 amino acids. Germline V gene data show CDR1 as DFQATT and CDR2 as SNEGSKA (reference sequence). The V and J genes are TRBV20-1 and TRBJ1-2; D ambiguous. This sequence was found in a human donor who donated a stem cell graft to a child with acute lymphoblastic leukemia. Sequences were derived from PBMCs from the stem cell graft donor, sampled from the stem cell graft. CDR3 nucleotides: TGCAGTGCCCCAGGACCAGGACATGGCTACACCTTC. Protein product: CSAPGPGHGYTF.